This TCR beta chain was obtained from a study of T cell repertoires in cytomegalovirus infection. The overall study: Selected CMV epitopes included recently identified HLA-C-restricted ones as well as well-studied HLA-B-restricted ones. Public TCR beta signatures indicated both CMV infection and matching HLA type.

The sample holds many counts of this clonotype. Its antigen is as yet unknown. Points from the study as a whole: HLA-C-restricted CMV-specific TCR beta clonotypes prevailed in the ex vivo response. Cumulative public TCR beta family frequency identified carriers of CMV plus the relevant HLA.

TCRdb fed the reads into MiXCR, producing one record per CDR3 protein. The table shows more than 250,000 distinct CDR3 sequences, with approximately 25% occurring only once. This sequence originates from a human donor in good health (CMV status not recorded). Some clones in this sample may be carry-over from other donors' samples. This specimen was cultured PBMCs, taken from culture after CMV antigen stimulation.

CDR3 DNA: TGTGCCAGCAGCCCACTAGCGGGAGGTATAAACGGGGAGCTGTTTTTT. Amino acid sequence: CASSPLAGGINGELFF. The genes are TRBV7-2 and TRBJ2-2, with 12 positions matching TRBD2. CDR1 is SGHTA and CDR2 is FQGNSA in the germline V gene. J was trimmed by 7 bases and V by 5 bases; bases with no gene match: 8. The CDR3 is made up of 16 amino acids.